The 17 T cell receptor beta chains below all came from one sample that was sequenced in a study of glioma-infiltrating T cells. The iRepertoire nested amplicon-rescue multiplex PCR amplified TCR alpha and beta CDR3s from RNA. Via MiXCR, TCRdb re-called the multiplex PCR reads, giving one row per CDR3 protein. The sample lists 100,000 to 150,000 distinct CDR3 sequences, approximately 23% occurring once. Sequencing was done on a sample of glioma tissue, nonneoplastic brain tissue, or PBMCs (not recorded which). These receptor sequences come from a human donor with low-grade glioma or glioblastoma, undergoing nonglioma brain surgery, or in good health (not recorded which).

This clonotype has at least ten counts. The chain uses TRBV4-1 and TRBJ2-1; 8 positions agree with TRBD2. V trimming: 1 base; J trimming: 7 bases; junction bases outside the gene matches: 12. The length of the CDR3 is 17 residues. Looked up from germline, CDR1 is MGHRA and CDR2 is YSYEKL. CDR3 nucleotide sequence: TGCGCCAGCAGCCAAGCACTCGCGAGCGGGAGAGGGAATGAGCAGTTCTTC. Residues: CASSQALASGRGNEQFF.

This clonotype was counted at least ten times. V gene TRBV10-3 combines with J gene TRBJ2-5, with 8 bases identical to TRBD2. The V and J ends lost 10 bases and 3 bases, in that order; junction bases with no gene match: 10. The CDR3 has 14 residues. In germline, CDR1 is ENHRY, CDR2 SYGVKD. CDR3 bases: TGTGCCAGTTCGCTTGGGACTAGGAAAGAGACCCAGTACTTC. Translation gives CASSLGTRKETQYF.

This clonotype occurred many times. CDR3 nucleotide sequence: TGTGCCAGCAGCTTAGCAAGGGGCACAGATACGCAGTATTTT. It encodes CASSLARGTDTQYF. The chain joins TRBV7-2 to TRBJ2-3; no clear D. Trimming left V 0 bases short and J 1 base short, with 5 bases between. Germline V CDR1 and CDR2: SGHTA, FQGNSA. CDR3 length equals 14 residues.

This clonotype was observed at least ten times. The V call is TRBV4-3, the J call TRBJ2-1; D ambiguous. The CDR3 runs 16 residues. V was trimmed by 1 base and J by 0 bases, leaving 10 bases between them. Germline CDR1 reads LGHNA; CDR2 reads YSLEER. The CDR3 DNA sequence: TGCGCCAGCAGCCAAGGACTGGTCCTCTCCTACAATGAGCAGTTCTTC. It specifies CASSQGLVLSYNEQFF.

The V and J genes are TRBV4-3 and TRBJ2-3, with 10 positions matching TRBD2. The ends lost 2 bases at V and 4 bases at J; junction bases unmatched: 0. The CDR3 is 14 amino acids. Germline V CDR1 and CDR2: LGHNA, YSLEER. As DNA, the CDR3 is TGCGCCAGCAGCCAACTAGCGGGAGCAGATACGCAGTATTTT. Protein: CASSQLAGADTQYF.

This clonotype was picked up many times. The chain carries TRBV27 and TRBJ1-3; D call uncertain. Germline V lookup: CDR1 MNHEY, CDR2 SMNVEV (reference sequence). The ends were cut back, 4 bases at V and 9 bases at J, with 10 bases in the middle. This CDR3 comprises 12 residues. The CDR3 DNA reads TGTGCCAGCAGTTCAAACGGTATCACCATATATTTT. Protein sequence: CASSSNGITIYF.

The rearrangement links TRBV5-6 to TRBJ2-7; tentatively, D is TRBD2 (6 bases). This CDR3 has 13 residues. The V gene's germline CDR1 is SGHDT and CDR2 YYEEEE. Between the trimmed V and J ends, which lost 6 bases and 5 bases, there was a span of 15 bases. Here the CDR3 reads CASTGTGYNEQYF. The CDR3 region has the DNA TGTGCCAGCACTGGGACTGGATACAACGAGCAGTACTTC.

This clonotype came up many times. The J gene is TRBJ1-1, the V gene TRBV27, with D possibly being TRBD1 (6 bases). The CDR3 is 15 amino acids. Per germline, CDR1 MNHEY and CDR2 SMNVEV (reference sequence). Trimming took off 2 bases at V and 6 bases at J, with 16 bases between the two ends. The CDR3 nucleotides read TGTGCCAGCAGTTTAGAGGGGGGCAGGTGGGCTGAAGCTTTCTTT. Translated, it gives CASSLEGGRWAEAFF.

The chain has TRBV7-9 and TRBJ1-1, with TRBD1 identical over 8 bases. Trimming took 10 bases from V and 4 from J; bases not matched to a gene: 11. This CDR3 is built from 14 residues. Germline CDR1 is SEHNR and CDR2 is FQNEAQ (reference sequence). The CDR3 nucleotides read TGTGCCATCGGCGACAGGGGTCTGAGCACTGAAGCTTTCTTT. This translates into CAIGDRGLSTEAFF.

This clonotype was seen many times. The chain joins TRBV7-2 to TRBJ1-1, with D possibly being TRBD1 (5 bases). The germline CDR1 and CDR2 sequences are SGHTA and FQGNSA. The length of the CDR3 is 16 residues. V gave up 2 bases and J gave up 0 bases, with 13 bases separating them. The CDR3, as DNA: TGTGCCAGCAGCTTAATTTTCACAGGTATGAACACTGAAGCTTTCTTT. This translates into CASSLIFTGMNTEAFF.

This clonotype was counted many times. V gene TRBV7-8 combines with J gene TRBJ1-2; TRBD1 agrees at 10 bases. Unmatched junction bases numbered 7, after V lost 0 bases and J lost 0 bases. This CDR3 has 18 residues. Per germline, CDR1 SGHVS and CDR2 FQNEAQ. CDR3 sequence reads: CASSLASTGGKANYGYTF. CDR3 nucleotide sequence: TGTGCCAGCAGCTTAGCATCGACAGGGGGCAAGGCTAACTATGGCTACACCTTC.

The table lists this clonotype with a few counts. V is TRBV19 and J is TRBJ2-7; possibly TRBD1 for D (5 bases). The CDR3 is 15 residues long. Germline V gene data show CDR1 as LNHDA and CDR2 as SQIVND (reference sequence). Trimming took 4 bases from V and 0 from J, leaving 13 bases between them. In DNA form, the CDR3 reads TGTGCCAGTAGTAACGGACACTTGAGCTCCTACGAGCAGTACTTC. Translation gives CASSNGHLSSYEQYF.

This clonotype was picked up many times. The chain is built from TRBV20-1 and TRBJ2-1, with TRBD2 identical over 8 bases. From germline, CDR1 is DFQATT and CDR2 SNEGSKA (reference sequence). Trimming took 2 bases from V and 9 from J; bases not matched to a gene: 9. CDR3 size: 14 residues. The chain's CDR3 is CSARRGTSVVEQFF. The CDR3 bases are TGCAGTGCTAGAAGGGGGACTAGTGTAGTTGAGCAGTTCTTC.

At least ten counts were recorded for this clonotype. The rearrangement joins TRBV12-3 or TRBV12-4 to TRBJ2-3; no definite D call. CDR3 size: 13 residues. Trimming stripped 4 bases from V and 4 bases from J, with 9 bases between. The CDR3 spells CASSYGQADTQYF. CDR3 sequence (DNA): TGTGCCAGCAGTTACGGCCAAGCAGATACGCAGTATTTT.

In this sample, this clonotype turned up a few times. The chain combines TRBV9 with TRBJ1-1; tentative D call: TRBD1 (6 bases). In germline, CDR1 is SGDLS, CDR2 YYNGEE. The length of the CDR3 is 15 residues. V lost 2 bases and J 5 bases, leaving 16 bases between the germline ends. CDR3 nucleotides: TGTGCCAGCAGCGTCGGTCCAGGGGTCGAAACTGAAGCTTTCTTT. The encoded protein is CASSVGPGVETEAFF.

This clonotype was seen repeatedly, ten times or more. The chain carries TRBV7-2 and TRBJ2-7; D ambiguous. The CDR3 covers 13 residues. Germline V gene lookup returns CDR1 SGHTA and CDR2 FQGNSA. Trimming cost V 1 base and J 4 bases, with 8 bases left between them. As DNA, the CDR3 is TGTGCCAGCAGCTTAGAACAGCTATACGAGCAGTACTTC. This translates into CASSLEQLYEQYF.

V gene TRBV3-1 combines with J gene TRBJ1-5; possibly TRBD1 for D (5 bases). This CDR3 is built from 15 residues. Between the trimmed V and J ends, which lost 5 bases and 12 bases, there was a span of 23 bases. CDR1 and CDR2 from the germline V gene are LGHDT and YNNKEL (reference sequence). As DNA, the CDR3 is TGTGCCAGCAGCAACCCGGCCGGGACCGAGGGGCACCAGCATTTT. It encodes CASSNPAGTEGHQHF.